The 16 T cell receptor beta chains given below trace back to one sample, sequenced in a study of blood T cells in healthy people across ages. A J-beta primer mix and a sample-barcoded 5' primer were used in a second PCR of roughly 6 to 11 cycles. TCRdb reanalysed the 5' RACE reads using MiXCR and keeps one entry per CDR3 protein. The data show roughly 2 million distinct CDR3 sequences, with 49% seen just once and 2% to 2.5% held by the top ten. Sequenced: blood. These receptors were taken from a woman between 40 and 55 years old in good health.

V gene TRBV28 combines with J gene TRBJ2-1; maybe TRBD1 (6 bases). Trimming took 1 base from V and 5 from J, leaving 18 bases between them. CDR1 is MDHEN, CDR2 SYDVKM, per germline. CDR3 length: 17 residues. Here the CDR3 reads CASSLFPGQLLNNEQFF. In nucleotides, the CDR3 is TGTGCCAGCAGTTTATTTCCAGGACAGCTCCTGAACAATGAGCAGTTCTTC.

V and J are TRBV12-3 or TRBV12-4 and TRBJ1-5; TRBD1 might be the D (6 bases). The CDR3 has 15 amino acids. V was cut by 7 bases and J by 4 bases, with 17 bases left in between. This CDR3 is CASTSNWGANQPQHF. The CDR3 DNA reads TGTGCCAGCACCTCTAATTGGGGGGCGAATCAGCCCCAGCATTTT.

The chain links TRBV5-4 to TRBJ2-3, with TRBD2 as a possible D gene (7 bases). Deletions cut 0 bases from V and 3 bases from J, with 14 bases between. The CDR3 is 16 amino acids. The V gene's germline CDR1 is SGHNT and CDR2 YYREEE (reference sequence). CDR3 in amino acids: CASSLEDGGRTDTQYF. The DNA of the CDR3 is TGTGCCAGCAGCTTGGAGGACGGGGGGCGGACAGATACGCAGTATTTT.

This clonotype was found a few times. This chain joins TRBV9 and TRBJ2-1; 12 nucleotides line up with TRBD2. There are 14 residues in the CDR3. Germline CDR1 reads SGDLS; CDR2 reads YYNGEE. V shed 1 base, J shed 7 bases, and the junction held 0 bases outside the gene matches. The CDR3 region is CASSVTSGGNEQFF. CDR3 sequence (DNA): TGTGCCAGCAGCGTAACTAGCGGGGGGAATGAGCAGTTCTTC.

The chain joins TRBV28 to TRBJ1-6, with 8 bases identical to TRBD1. Losses at the gene ends were 5 bases for V and 7 bases for J; bases not matched to a gene: 4. This CDR3 spans 14 amino acids. Germline CDR1 MDHEN, CDR2 SYDVKM. CDR3 sequence reads: CASSKRTGNSPLHF. CDR3 sequence (DNA): TGTGCCAGCAGTAAACGGACAGGGAATTCACCCCTCCACTTT.

This clonotype was seen a handful of times. The chain uses TRBV9 and TRBJ2-7; D is perhaps TRBD1 (5 bases). This CDR3 contains 17 residues. Germline V gene lookup returns CDR1 SGDLS and CDR2 YYNGEE. The V end was cut by 0 bases, the J end by 0 bases, with 16 bases between. The CDR3 region is CASSVASGAATSYEQYF. As DNA, the CDR3 is TGTGCCAGCAGCGTAGCTAGTGGGGCAGCAACCTCCTACGAGCAGTACTTC.

This clonotype was found a few times. V usage is TRBV7-9 and J usage is TRBJ2-4; D may match TRBD1 or TRBD2 (5 bases each). The CDR3 runs 12 residues. V was cut by 3 bases and J by 11 bases, with 11 bases left in between. From germline, CDR1 is SEHNR and CDR2 FQNEAQ (reference sequence). The CDR3, as DNA: TGTGCCAGCAGCTTGGGGACCGTACTTCAGTACTTC. Amino acids: CASSLGTVLQYF.

The table lists this clonotype with a few counts. This sequence joins TRBV7-2 and TRBJ1-6, with TRBD1 matching over 9 bases. Germline V lookup: CDR1 SGHTA, CDR2 FQGNSA. The CDR3 contains 14 residues. Trimming took 5 bases from V and 8 from J; bases not matched to a gene: 4. The CDR3 sequence is CASSARQGDSPLHF. CDR3 bases: TGTGCCAGCAGCGCGCGACAGGGGGATTCACCCCTCCACTTT.

This clonotype occurred a few times. This chain links TRBV7-2 with TRBJ2-3, with D unresolved. Germline V gene sequence: CDR1 SGHTA, CDR2 FQGNSA. Deletions cut 5 bases from V and 4 bases from J, with 19 bases between. The CDR3 runs 16 residues. DNA of the CDR3: TGTGCCAGCAGCCCGGTCGTAAGGGTTGGGGCAGATACGCAGTATTTT. Its protein is CASSPVVRVGADTQYF.

The chain recombines TRBV12-3 or TRBV12-4 with TRBJ2-1; 12 bases are shared with TRBD2. Trimming cost V 4 bases and J 0 bases; bases outside gene matches: 7. The CDR3 is made up of 18 amino acids. CDR3 region: CASSSLAGGPSSYNEQFF. The DNA for the CDR3 is TGTGCCAGCAGTTCCCTAGCGGGGGGGCCGAGCTCCTACAATGAGCAGTTCTTC.

The rearrangement links TRBV5-6 to TRBJ1-2; D may be TRBD1 (6 bases). The germline V gene encodes CDR1 SGHDT and CDR2 YYEEEE. The CDR3 runs to 14 residues. Trimming took off 6 bases at V and 1 base at J, with 13 bases between the two ends. In DNA, the CDR3 is TGTGCCAGCACCCGACAGGTGAATAACTATGGCTACACCTTC. Protein: CASTRQVNNYGYTF.

The chain joins TRBV28 to TRBJ2-4, with D perhaps matching TRBD1 or TRBD2 (5 bases each). The germline gives CDR1 MDHEN, CDR2 SYDVKM. The CDR3 is 12 amino acids. Trimming cost V 6 bases and J 15 bases, with 18 bases left between them. CDR3 nucleotide sequence: TGTGCCAGCAGCCTAGCAGCAGGGAAGGGGTACTTC. Its protein is CASSLAAGKGYF.

The chain combines TRBV28 with TRBJ1-2, with D possibly matching TRBD1 (6 bases). The CDR3 spans 14 residues. The germline V and J ends were trimmed by 7 bases and 4 bases, with 16 bases remaining between them. CDR1 MDHEN and CDR2 SYDVKM come from the germline V gene. The CDR3 region is CASNFPGETYGYTF. In DNA form, the CDR3 reads TGTGCCAGCAATTTTCCAGGGGAGACCTATGGCTACACCTTC.

For this clonotype: Sequence at one end of the junction differs from germline and may be a read error. The chain combines TRBV4-1 with TRBJ2-6, with D uncertain. The CDR3 contains 18 residues. Germline V lookup: CDR1 MGHRA, CDR2 YSYEKL. The CDR3 DNA reads TGCGCCAGCAACCAAGAACGGGCTCCAAGCCCTGGGGCCAACGTCCTGACTTTC. It is translated as CASNQERAPSPGANVLTF.

J is TRBJ2-7 and V is TRBV5-8; 9 nucleotides match TRBD2. The DNA end lines up better with TRBJ2-5; the J call may be wrong. Germline V lookup: CDR1 SGHTS, CDR2 YDEGEE. This CDR3 comprises 17 residues. The CDR3, as DNA: TGTGCCAGCATCAAACATATATCTAGCGGGGCTAAAGAGACCCAGTACTTC. Its protein product is CASIKHISSGAKETQYF.

The sample holds a few counts of this clonotype. V is TRBV27 and J is TRBJ1-2; D is perhaps TRBD1 (5 bases). CDR1 and CDR2 from the germline V gene are MNHEY and SMNVEV (reference sequence). The V and J ends lost 3 bases and 8 bases respectively, with 16 bases between them. The CDR3 is made up of 14 amino acids. The CDR3 DNA reads as TGTGCCAGCAGTTTGGGACGGGGAACGAGAGGCTACACCTTC. Translating it yields CASSLGRGTRGYTF.